This T cell receptor (beta chain) stems from a study of long-term antiretroviral therapy in people with HIV. Study-level information: The earliest samples predate the 2015 immediate-ART recommendation by about a decade. Study-level results: The range of CDR3 lengths in HIV repertoires proved narrower than that found in controls. Patients on ART gained diversity, which nonetheless stayed below transplant donor controls.

Survey level was the resolution at which the v3.0 immunoSEQ assay ran. This table comes from immunoSEQ multiplex PCR, and its TCRdb copy is limited to in-frame clones, with some not included. Of 20,000 or so clones in the sample, roughly 83% were seen once. The CDR3 length is 12 residues. Per the germline V gene, CDR1 is MGHDK and CDR2 is SYGVNS. V lost 4 bases and J lost 2, with 5 bases in between. Of note for this clone: Its target is unknown.

The chain has TRBV25-1 and TRBJ1-1; unclear D gene. This receptor was identified in a man aged 18 to 35 with HIV. The sample was unsorted PBMCs, taken 0.9 years after starting antiretroviral therapy. CDR3 amino acids: CASSAGNTEAFF. CDR3 DNA sequence: TGTGCCAGCAGTGCGGGAAACACTGAAGCTTTCTTT.